This TCR beta chain is from a study of Graves' ophthalmopathy and Graves' hyperthyroidism (dated by TCRdb to 2016 to 2019). In terms of the full investigation: Hyperthyroidism was defined as stable when no progression to ophthalmopathy occurred within 18 months of follow-up. TCR beta repertoire signatures were used to distinguish Graves' ophthalmopathy from Graves' hyperthyroidism and to predict progression to ophthalmopathy. In total, 135 blood samples were TCR-sequenced: some 40 ophthalmopathy, about 75 hyperthyroidism and about 17 hyperthyroidism-to-ophthalmopathy patients. A discovery set of about a hundred patients (approximately 45 ophthalmopathy, about 55 stable hyperthyroidism) was enrolled to explore V-J signatures distinguishing ophthalmopathy from hyperthyroidism. For independent validation, a separate cohort was made up of 18 hyperthyroidism patients plus 17 patients who later progressed from hyperthyroidism to ophthalmopathy. In over five hyperthyroidism patients, T-cell repertoires of thyroid tissue and blood were compared. Following sample collection, hyperthyroidism patients were given methimazole at a starting dose of 30 mg daily, and ophthalmopathy patients were given high-dose intravenous methylprednisolone.

TCR beta CDR3 regions were amplified from RNA transcripts for repertoire sequencing. HTBI primers and the Qiagen OneStep RT-PCR kit were used in a first-round RT-PCR, which was followed by a second-round multiplex PCR, size selection and purification. Libraries were sequenced paired-end with 100 bp reads on an Illumina HiSeq2000. In the original analysis: Reads were processed with SOAPnuke, discarding reads with adapters, uncalled bases, mean Phred below 15, or no exact constant-primer or identifier match. COPE v1.2.5 was used to merge the high-quality paired reads. Each unique nucleotide sequence was treated as a clonotype, and MiTCR v1.1 was used to align the clonotypes to the IMGT TRB V, D and J references. Analysis was restricted to V-J combinations with a frequency above 0.0001, which covered over 98% of repertoires. For each V-J combination, a TCR clonal expansion and chaos score was defined as F50 clonal expansion divided by the chaos observed in the TCRdist matrix. Features were reduced by Welch's t-statistics and random forest to over 10 V-J combinations, which fed a naive Bayes classifier. The Morisita-Horn index was used to measure how similar the thyroid and blood repertoires were. TCRdb took the public reads, trimmed them with fastp at Q25, ran MiXCR for clone calling and kept in-frame beta chains. Rows matching on CDR3 protein sequence are summarized as one entry with the most common DNA and genes. None of the V and J calls come from the authors' own analysis; TCRdb made them. Across this sample there are about 500,000 distinct CDR3 sequences, with 35% to 40% seen only once. 3.5% to 4.5% of the sample comes from the top ten.

Hyperthyroidism patients were newly diagnosed, were aged 18 to 65 years, and had a disease duration under 2 months. Patients with other autoimmune diseases, uncontrolled infections, pregnancy or lactation were excluded from the study. Diagnosis relied on clinical symptoms, serum thyroxine, TRAb, thyroid ultrasound and orbital computed tomography. Total RNA was extracted using Trizol reagent, and RNA quality was checked on an Agilent 2100 Bioanalyzer. The paper's findings and limits, for the study overall: Most of the expanded thyroid clonotypes with a frequency above 0.001 were also detected in blood, and it was suggested that the thyroid immune response may be reflected by blood repertoires. No statistical method was used to predetermine the sample size, and group allocation was not hidden from the investigators. In cross-validation, the 13-signature model distinguished ophthalmopathy from stable hyperthyroidism with about 90% sensitivity and around 84% specificity, while in the test set the corresponding values were around 79% and 71%. In validation, the model predicted ophthalmopathy progression with about 71% sensitivity and approximately 72% specificity; roughly eleven predicted patients were CT-confirmed with GO in a median of approximately six months.

The CDR3 runs 18 amino acids, cysteine and phenylalanine included. The kept DNA is CDR3 alone, 54 bases in frame from the first base. CDR1 is given as SEHNR and CDR2 as FQNEAQ, both from the germline V gene (reference sequence). Clipping removes 0 bases from V and 5 bases from J, with 13 as the unmatched junction base count. This clonotype was counted ten times or more. The antigen it binds to is not known. One base away there is no much larger clone; base qualities are not given. The TCR was taken from an adult man with Graves' hyperthyroidism. In this chain, TRBV7-9 is recombined with TRBJ1-2, and TRBD1 aligns with 9 junction nucleotides. Sequencing used peripheral blood or thyroid tissue (not recorded which). The CDR3 region: CASSLASLEQGANYGYTF. In nucleotides, the sequence is TGTGCCAGCAGCTTAGCAAGCCTCGAACAGGGGGCGAATTATGGCTACACCTTC.